The rows below give T cell receptor beta chains drawn from one sample of a study of cytomegalovirus exposure and HLA in healthy donors. Clones were read by immunoSEQ multiplex PCR, and TCRdb kept only the in-frame ones, dropping some. Seen here are approximately 190,000 clones, more than 70% observed once, and the top ten hold about 0.25%. The sample consisted of PBMCs. The receptors derive from a boy aged 10-17 years in good health and CMV-seronegative. CDR3s include the opening cysteine and the closing phenylalanine or tryptophan. D genes are given only for firm matches. Some rows have no size entry. The others give once, few or many, or a class for an expanded clone.

clone size,D gene,V gene,J gene,CDR3 protein
NA,NA,TRBV6-6,TRBJ2-7,CASSDTPGTYEQYF
NA,TRBD2,TRBV27,TRBJ2-1,CASSKPSGRYGEQFF
NA,NA,TRBV7-6,TRBJ2-2,CASSYRATGELFF
NA,TRBD1,TRBV9,TRBJ1-4,CASSGPGTGREKLFF
few,TRBD1,TRBV5-1,TRBJ1-4,CASREDRRGEKLFF
NA,TRBD2,TRBV27,TRBJ2-7,CASRPGTSGRSEQYF
NA,TRBD1,TRBV6-4,TRBJ1-1,CASRLGQGDTEAFF
NA,NA,TRBV4-1,TRBJ2-7,CASSPYSEGKAYEQYF
NA,TRBD2,TRBV7-2,TRBJ2-3,CASTPVRGGSTDTQYF
NA,TRBD1,TRBV29-1,TRBJ1-2,CSGGQGGYGYTF
NA,TRBD2,TRBV5-1,TRBJ2-1,CASSSGLAMNEQFF
NA,NA,TRBV7-9,TRBJ2-4,CASSPSTGLAKNIQYF
NA,TRBD1,TRBV10-3,TRBJ2-1,CAISAGQGAGNEQFF
once,TRBD2,TRBV11-2,TRBJ2-3,CASTKTSGVSDTQYF
NA,NA,TRBV18,TRBJ1-3,CASSPVRTGNTIYF
NA,NA,TRBV28,TRBJ1-3,CASSSLPGNTIYF
NA,NA,TRBV19,TRBJ1-1,CASSINPREDTEAFF
NA,NA,TRBV7-6,TRBJ2-5,CASSFSHQETQYF
NA,TRBD2,TRBV30,TRBJ2-1,CAWAGGSSYNEQFF
NA,NA,TRBV5-1,TRBJ2-2,CASSLGRGSVGELFF
NA,NA,TRBV27,NA,CASKRGGKYEQYF
NA,NA,TRBV9,TRBJ2-1,CASSVWSSDLNEQFF
NA,NA,TRBV5-1,TRBJ2-2,CASSLRGRGENTGELFF
few,TRBD2,TRBV7-9,TRBJ2-3,CASSFRGGLDTQYF
NA,NA,TRBV7-8,TRBJ1-4,CASSLDRRGSAATNEKLFF
NA,NA,TRBV6-6,TRBJ1-2,CASSYPPGGFNYGYTF
NA,NA,TRBV10-3,TRBJ2-7,CAIGAAGAYEQYF
NA,TRBD1,TRBV29-1,TRBJ2-1,CSVRGTGGSWEQFF
few,NA,TRBV5-4,TRBJ2-3,CASSLRGGRDTQYF
NA,NA,TRBV6-5,TRBJ1-6,CASSLFGGNNSPLHF
NA,NA,TRBV6-6,TRBJ1-2,CASTQHYGYTF
once,NA,TRBV7-2,TRBJ2-7,CASSLKGAREQYF
once,TRBD1,TRBV28,TRBJ1-1,CASSSPRDREGYTEAFF
NA,TRBD1,TRBV30,TRBJ1-2,CAWTTGGGYGYTF
NA,TRBD1,TRBV7-9,TRBJ2-7,CASSSRRDSYEQYF
few,NA,TRBV7-6,TRBJ1-4,CASSHRFGGSNEKLFF
NA,NA,TRBV7-9,TRBJ1-2,CASSFLYPVRGGYTF
NA,NA,TRBV2,TRBJ1-2,CASLLRGGSNYGYTF
NA,TRBD1,TRBV6-1,TRBJ1-5,CASRQGGDQPQHF
NA,NA,TRBV30,TRBJ1-2,CAWRPGGGGGYTF
NA,TRBD1,TRBV27,TRBJ1-3,CASSSLKTGLGGNTIYF
NA,TRBD1,TRBV6-1,TRBJ1-3,CASSEAGQVSSGNTIYF
NA,NA,TRBV5-1,TRBJ1-2,CASSYGRDSGYTF
NA,NA,TRBV28,TRBJ1-1,CASSLLQGEAFF
NA,NA,TRBV30,TRBJ2-2,CASESYGPGELFF
NA,NA,TRBV11-2,TRBJ1-1,CASSQGWAAGGEAFF
once,NA,TRBV7-3,TRBJ2-1,CASSLISHSNEQFF
NA,NA,TRBV5-1,TRBJ2-3,CASSLEGFSTDTQYF
NA,NA,TRBV2,TRBJ2-7,CASSGVTRIDEQYF
NA,NA,TRBV25-1,TRBJ2-3,CASAQGTYTDTQYF
NA,TRBD1,TRBV27,TRBJ1-1,CASSDRGPEAFF
NA,TRBD1,TRBV5-6,TRBJ2-5,CASSLAGQGAQETQYF
NA,NA,TRBV5-1,TRBJ1-5,CASSLQLERWPQHF
NA,NA,TRBV11-3,TRBJ1-1,CASSKGGEETEAFF
NA,NA,TRBV9,TRBJ1-3,CASSSPPYGLAGNTIYF